The 5 T cell receptor beta chains given below trace back to one sample, sequenced in a study of cytomegalovirus exposure and HLA in healthy donors. Profiled with immunoSEQ multiplex PCR; TCRdb holds only in-frame clones, not every one. Here the sample spans about 240,000 clones, approximately 87% being singletons. Sequences were obtained from PBMCs. These receptor sequences come from a man aged 18 to 29 in good health and CMV-seronegative.

The gene calls are TRBV29-1 and TRBJ2-3; TRBD2 matches at 9 bases. CDR3 size: 15 residues. V lost 7 bases, J lost 5 bases, and 13 bases stayed unmatched. Germline values: CDR1 SQVTM, CDR2 ANQGSEA. DNA of the CDR3: TGCAGCGCCCTCGGATTAGCGGGAGATATAGATACGCAGTATTTT. Encoded protein: CSALGLAGDIDTQYF.

The CDR3 region has the DNA TGTGCCACCAGCAGAGATCTGGAGGGGGCTGCCTACGAGCAGTACTTC. Translated, it gives CATSRDLEGAAYEQYF. The chain combines TRBV15 with TRBJ2-7, with D perhaps matching TRBD1 (7 bases). V gave up 0 bases and J gave up 2 bases, with 14 bases separating them. The CDR3 sequence is 16 residues long. Per the germline V gene, CDR1 is LNHNV and CDR2 is YYDKDF (reference sequence).

The genes are TRBV6-1 and TRBJ2-7, with 7 positions matching TRBD1. This CDR3 is built from 14 residues. Germline assignment: CDR1 MNHNS and CDR2 SASEGT. With V trimmed by 4 bases and J by 5 bases, 8 bases remained unmatched. The CDR3 here is CASSAMTGQNEQYF. Here the CDR3 DNA reads TGTGCCAGCAGTGCGATGACAGGGCAAAACGAGCAGTACTTC.

CDR3 sequence reads: CASSFSTGGGSPLHF. For the CDR3, the DNA is TGTGCCAGCAGTTTTAGCACAGGGGGCGGTTCACCCCTCCACTTT. The chain is built from TRBV27 and TRBJ1-6; 9 bases fit TRBD1. V lost 3 bases to trimming and J lost 9 bases; unmatched junction nucleotides: 6. The CDR3 consists of 15 residues. The germline V gene encodes CDR1 MNHEY and CDR2 SMNVEV (reference sequence).

The chain couples TRBV6-5 to TRBJ2-1; 7 bases fit TRBD2. The CDR3 loop spans 12 amino acids. The germline CDR1 and CDR2 sequences are MNHEY and SVGAGI. Germline trimming cut 6 bases from V and 8 bases from J; bases unmatched to any gene: 4. The chain's CDR3 is CASSLTSDEQFF. The DNA for the CDR3 is TGTGCCAGCAGCCTCACTAGCGATGAGCAGTTCTTC.